A selection of T cell receptor beta chains follows, all from one sample in a study of blood T cell repertoires in COVID-19. Generated by immunoSEQ multiplex PCR, the TCRdb table keeps only in-frame clones and is missing some. Among roughly 81,000 clones listed, roughly nine tenths were seen once. Input material: peripheral blood. The receptors come from a woman aged 45-65 years in a cohort sampled during active COVID-19. Both conserved end residues are part of each CDR3. The order of the fields is V gene, clone size, J gene, D gene, CDR3 DNA, CDR3 protein. D genes are given only for firm matches. Clone size, where shown, is once, few, many, or a class for clones that have expanded.

TRBV7-9	-	TRBJ1-2	-	TGTGCCAGCAGCTTACCAGTCGACTATGGCTACACCTTC	CASSLPVDYGYTF
TRBV18	-	TRBJ2-1	-	TGTGCCAGCTCACCGGGGAGCGGAGGCAATGAGCAGTTCTTC	CASSPGSGGNEQFF
TRBV10-1	-	TRBJ2-7	TRBD1	TGCGCCAGCAGTGAGGGGGACAGGGATTACGAGCAGTACTTC	CASSEGDRDYEQYF
TRBV27	-	TRBJ2-7	-	TGTGCCAGCAGCAAAAGAAGGGGTGGGGAATACGAGCAGTACTTC	CASSKRRGGEYEQYF
TRBV5-1	-	TRBJ2-7	TRBD1	TGCGCCAGCAGCAGTTCCCCGGGGCGCGCGACAGGGGCCTACGAGCAGTACTTC	CASSSSPGRATGAYEQYF
TRBV4-1	few	TRBJ1-2	-	TGCGCCAGCAGCCAAGAGCAGACAGATTCCTCCTATGGCTACACCTTC	CASSQEQTDSSYGYTF
TRBV11-3	-	TRBJ2-7	-	TGTGCCAGCAGCTTAGGATCCGCCGGCGGGTATCGCGAGCAGTACTTC	CASSLGSAGGYREQYF
TRBV28	-	TRBJ2-4	TRBD1	TGTGCCAGCAGTTTAGGCGGGACAGGGTTGAACATTCAGTACTTC	CASSLGGTGLNIQYF
TRBV11-2	once	TRBJ1-2	TRBD1	TGTGCCAGCAGCGCCGGACAGGGAACGACCCCCTATGGCTACACCTTC	CASSAGQGTTPYGYTF
TRBV10-3	once	TRBJ2-3	TRBD2	TGTGCCATCAGTGAGTCTTCGGGACTAGCCCCAGATACGCAGTATTTT	CAISESSGLAPDTQYF
TRBV4-2	-	TRBJ1-1	-	TGTGCCAGCAGCCACCTTAGGGGGGGAACTGAAGCTTTCTTT	CASSHLRGGTEAFF
TRBV30	-	TRBJ1-1	-	TGTGCCTGGAGTGTACGGGGGTGGGACACTGAAGCTTTCTTT	CAWSVRGWDTEAFF
TRBV19	-	TRBJ1-5	TRBD1	TGTGCCAGTAGTACTACAGGGGGCAATCAGCCCCAGCATTTT	CASSTTGGNQPQHF
TRBV10-3	-	TRBJ2-7	-	TGTGCCATCAGTGAGTGGTCAGACACCTCCTACGAGCAGTACTTC	CAISEWSDTSYEQYF
TRBV27	few	TRBJ1-6	TRBD1	TGTGCCAGCAGTTACCAGGGGGTAGGTAATTCACCCCTCCACTTT	CASSYQGVGNSPLHF
TRBV30	once	TRBJ1-2	-	TGTGCCTGGAACAGGGTTAACTATGGCTACACCTTC	CAWNRVNYGYTF
TRBV29-1	-	TRBJ1-2	TRBD1	TGCAGCGTCGGGACAGGCCCATATGGCTACACCTTC	CSVGTGPYGYTF
TRBV3-1/TRBV3-2	-	TRBJ2-7	-	TGTGCCAGCAGCCCGGAGGGACAGACTACTAACGAGCAGTACTTC	CASSPEGQTTNEQYF
TRBV28	-	TRBJ2-5	TRBD1	TGTGCCAGCAGTTTACTGGGACAGATTTCAGAGACCCAGTACTTC	CASSLLGQISETQYF
TRBV18	-	TRBJ2-1	-	TGTGCCAGCTCAGGGTCGCTGGCAGGGGTGAATGAGCAGTTCTTC	CASSGSLAGVNEQFF
TRBV5-6	-	TRBJ1-2	TRBD1	TGTGCCAGCATCCCCCGGGACAGGGGCTGGTATGGCTACACCTTC	CASIPRDRGWYGYTF
TRBV19	-	TRBJ2-2	TRBD2	TGTGCCAGTAGACTCAGACTAGCGGGAGGGCCAGGGGAGCTGTTTTTT	CASRLRLAGGPGELFF
TRBV7-6	-	TRBJ2-2	TRBD2	TGTGCCAGCAGCTTAGTGCTCGGGGGGGGAGCGAACACCGGGGAGCTGTTTTTT	CASSLVLGGGANTGELFF
TRBV11-3	-	TRBJ2-1	-	TGTGCCAGCAGCTTAGGGGGGCCGTCTATTGAAAGCTCCTACAATGAGCAGTTCTTC	CASSLGGPSIESSYNEQFF
TRBV5-4	once	TRBJ2-1	TRBD2	TGTGCCAGAGAGGCGGGAGGGCCAATTTTTTCCTACAATGAGCAGTTCTTC	CAREAGGPIFSYNEQFF
TRBV2	-	TRBJ2-3	-	TGTGCCAGCAGCGAGCTTTGGACAGCCGGCACAGATACGCAGTATTTT	CASSELWTAGTDTQYF
TRBV5-4	-	TRBJ2-5	-	TGTGCCAGCACGCAAGAGACCCAGTACTTC	CASTQETQYF
TRBV4-1	-	TRBJ1-4	-	TGCGCCAGCAGCCAAGAAGCGGGGGCGGTAAAACTGTTTTTT	CASSQEAGAVKLFF
TRBV28	-	TRBJ2-1	-	TGTGCCAGCAGTTCTGCCCAGGGATCCTACAATGAGCAGTTCTTC	CASSSAQGSYNEQFF
TRBV28	-	TRBJ1-5	TRBD1	TGTGCCAGCAGTTTATTAGGCGGACAGGCATTGAGCCGGCAGCCCCAGCATTTT	CASSLLGGQALSRQPQHF
TRBV6-5	few	TRBJ1-2	-	TGTGCCCCACACTGGACTTACAACTATGGCTACACCTTC	CAPHWTYNYGYTF
TRBV2	-	TRBJ1-2	TRBD1	TGTGCCAGGGAGGGACAGGGACGGGGCTACACCTTC	CAREGQGRGYTF
TRBV7-9	-	TRBJ2-1	-	TGTGCCAGCAGCCCCTATGATGAGCAGTTCTTC	CASSPYDEQFF
TRBV5-4	-	TRBJ2-5	-	TGTGCCAGCAGCTTGGACCCGGGGAAAGAGACCCAGTACTTC	CASSLDPGKETQYF
TRBV10-1	-	TRBJ2-7	TRBD2	TGCGCCAGCAGTGAGTCGAGAGTGGGCAAGCGGGGGGGTGACGAGCAGTACTTC	CASSESRVGKRGGDEQYF
TRBV28	once	TRBJ1-2	-	TGTGCCAGCACCCCTCGGGGGGTGGCTCCGGGAAGGAAGCGTGGCTACACCTTC	CASTPRGVAPGRKRGYTF
TRBV7-9	-	TRBJ1-5	-	TGTGCCAGCAGCGTAGACAGTAATACCCAGCATTTT	CASSVDSNTQHF
TRBV4-1	few	TRBJ1-5	-	TGCGCCAGCAGCCAAGTTATAGCGGGTCCCCAGCATTTT	CASSQVIAGPQHF
TRBV7-2	-	TRBJ2-1	-	TGTGCCAGCAGCTATACCCAACAGGGCCACAATGAGCAGTTCTTC	CASSYTQQGHNEQFF
TRBV21-1	few	TRBJ1-4	-	TGTGCCAGCAGCAGTGACAGGGGGGCAACTAATGAAAAACTGTTTTTT	CASSSDRGATNEKLFF
TRBV6-5	-	TRBJ1-1	-	TGTGCCAGCAGCCGGCTCGGGGAAGCTTTCTTT	CASSRLGEAFF
TRBV3-1/TRBV3-2	-	TRBJ2-1	TRBD1	TGTGCCAGCAGCCACCAAAACAGGGGGCAGTTCTTC	CASSHQNRGQFF
TRBV10-2	-	TRBJ2-3	TRBD2	TGCGCCAGCAGTGAGTCGGGACTAGCTGTGGCCGATACGCAGTATTTT	CASSESGLAVADTQYF
TRBV19	-	TRBJ2-3	TRBD1	TGTGCCAGCGGACAGGGGGCGGCAGATACGCAGTATTTT	CASGQGAADTQYF
TRBV6-5	-	TRBJ2-1	TRBD2	TGTGCCAGCACCGGGGAGGGTCTAGCGGAGAATGAGCAGTTCTTC	CASTGEGLAENEQFF
TRBV5-1	-	TRBJ2-7	-	TGCGCCAGCAGCTTGGGGGACGGGGGATTATTCTACGAGCAGTACTTC	CASSLGDGGLFYEQYF
TRBV6-1	many	TRBJ1-5	-	TGTGCCAGCAGTGAATCCGGGGAAGGCCAGCCCCAGCATTTT	CASSESGEGQPQHF